These T cell receptor beta chains were read from a single sample in a study of CD8 T cells in ankylosing spondylitis. One entry per CDR3 protein results from TCRdb running MiXCR on the 5' RACE reads. The table lists fewer than 500,000 distinct CDR3 sequences, 20% to 25% of them singletons. Input material: blood, either unsorted or a sorted T cell fraction (not recorded which). These receptors were obtained from a male donor with ankylosing spondylitis. Both conserved end residues are part of each CDR3. A D gene is named only where the DNA matches it firmly. A row's size may be missing; if present it is once, few, many or a size class.

abundance: few; j_gene: TRBJ2-2; v_gene: TRBV11-1; d_gene: -; CDR3aa: CASRVPPGGSGNTGELFF; CDR3nt: TGTGCCAGCAGGGTCCCCCCCGGGGGTAGCGGAAACACCGGGGAGCTGTTTTTT
abundance: -; j_gene: TRBJ2-7; v_gene: TRBV3-1; d_gene: TRBD1; CDR3aa: CASSQGGTGQYEQYF; CDR3nt: TGTGCCAGCAGCCAAGGAGGGACAGGACAGTACGAGCAGTACTTC
abundance: few; j_gene: TRBJ2-7; v_gene: TRBV11-2; d_gene: TRBD2; CDR3aa: CASSVGLAKRGEQYF; CDR3nt: TGTGCCAGCAGCGTAGGACTAGCGAAACGGGGCGAGCAGTACTTC
abundance: -; j_gene: TRBJ2-7; v_gene: TRBV6-6; d_gene: -; CDR3aa: CASRTASSYEQYF; CDR3nt: TGTGCCAGCCGTACCGCTTCCTCCTACGAGCAGTACTTC
abundance: -; j_gene: TRBJ2-7; v_gene: TRBV5-1; d_gene: -; CDR3aa: CASSAGPTLNEQYF; CDR3nt: TGCGCCAGCAGCGCGGGGCCGACTTTGAACGAGCAGTACTTC
abundance: few; j_gene: TRBJ1-5; v_gene: TRBV21-1; d_gene: -; CDR3aa: CASSPQGQGALHSNQPQHF; CDR3nt: TGTGCCAGCAGCCCCCAGGGACAGGGGGCTCTCCATAGCAATCAGCCCCAGCATTTT
abundance: -; j_gene: TRBJ2-5; v_gene: TRBV7-3; d_gene: -; CDR3aa: CASSLRPGAETQYF; CDR3nt: TGTGCCAGCAGCTTAAGGCCGGGAGCAGAGACCCAGTACTTC
abundance: -; j_gene: TRBJ1-5; v_gene: TRBV2; d_gene: -; CDR3aa: CASSDGPNQPQHF; CDR3nt: TGTGCCAGCAGTGACGGGCCAAATCAGCCCCAGCATTTT
abundance: few; j_gene: TRBJ2-1; v_gene: TRBV7-2; d_gene: -; CDR3aa: CASSSSWHNEQFF; CDR3nt: TGTGCCAGCAGCTCCTCGTGGCACAATGAGCAGTTCTTC
abundance: -; j_gene: TRBJ1-1; v_gene: TRBV20-1; d_gene: -; CDR3aa: CSAEGGLANTEAFF; CDR3nt: TGCAGCGCTGAGGGGGGCTTGGCGAACACTGAAGCTTTCTTT
abundance: -; j_gene: TRBJ2-1; v_gene: TRBV11-1; d_gene: TRBD2; CDR3aa: CASSLAGVRLSGSYNEQFF; CDR3nt: TGTGCCAGCAGCTTAGCGGGGGTCCGTCTTAGCGGGAGTTACAATGAGCAGTTCTTC
abundance: few; j_gene: TRBJ2-1; v_gene: TRBV7-2; d_gene: TRBD1; CDR3aa: CASSSGQGEFF; CDR3nt: TGTGCCAGCAGCTCCGGACAGGGTGAGTTCTTC
abundance: -; j_gene: TRBJ2-3; v_gene: TRBV29-1; d_gene: TRBD2; CDR3aa: CSDSLARADTQYF; CDR3nt: TGCAGCGACTCACTAGCGAGGGCAGATACGCAGTATTTT
abundance: few; j_gene: TRBJ2-4; v_gene: TRBV20-1; d_gene: -; CDR3aa: CSARETGRNIQYF; CDR3nt: TGCAGTGCTAGAGAGACAGGGAGGAACATTCAGTACTTC
abundance: few; j_gene: TRBJ2-3; v_gene: TRBV10-2; d_gene: -; CDR3aa: CASCSGPRGTDTQYF; CDR3nt: TGCGCCAGCTGCTCCGGGCCCCGAGGAACAGATACGCAGTATTTT
abundance: -; j_gene: TRBJ1-6; v_gene: TRBV6-5; d_gene: TRBD1; CDR3aa: CASSFGQGKGLNSSPLHF; CDR3nt: TGTGCCAGCAGTTTTGGACAGGGGAAGGGTTTGAATAGTTCACCCCTCCACTTT
abundance: few; j_gene: TRBJ2-1; v_gene: TRBV12-3/TRBV12-4; d_gene: TRBD2; CDR3aa: CASSRLTSGGEQFF; CDR3nt: TGTGCCAGCAGTCGATTGACTAGCGGGGGAGAACAATTCTTC
abundance: few; j_gene: TRBJ2-3; v_gene: TRBV7-2; d_gene: -; CDR3aa: CASSFAALSTDTQYF; CDR3nt: TGTGCCAGCAGCTTCGCAGCACTCAGCACAGATACGCAGTATTTT
abundance: -; j_gene: TRBJ1-2; v_gene: TRBV20-1; d_gene: TRBD1; CDR3aa: CRLAGTGHGYTF; CDR3nt: TGCAGGCTAGCGGGGACAGGGCATGGCTACACCTTC
abundance: -; j_gene: TRBJ2-6; v_gene: TRBV9; d_gene: -; CDR3aa: CASSVGSDSGANVLTF; CDR3nt: TGTGCCAGCAGCGTAGGCAGCGACTCTGGGGCCAACGTCCTGACTTTC
abundance: -; j_gene: TRBJ1-5; v_gene: TRBV28; d_gene: TRBD1; CDR3aa: CASSVPTGDYQPQHF; CDR3nt: TGTGCCAGCAGTGTGCCGACAGGGGACTATCAGCCCCAGCATTTT
abundance: few; j_gene: TRBJ2-2; v_gene: TRBV20-1; d_gene: -; CDR3aa: CSARDPRGANTGELFF; CDR3nt: TGCAGTGCTAGAGATCCCAGGGGGGCGAACACCGGGGAGCTGTTTTTT
abundance: many; j_gene: TRBJ2-1; v_gene: TRBV5-1; d_gene: -; CDR3aa: CASSRGDSYNEQFF; CDR3nt: TGCGCCAGCAGTCGGGGAGACTCCTACAATGAGCAGTTCTTC
abundance: -; j_gene: TRBJ1-2; v_gene: TRBV7-9; d_gene: -; CDR3aa: CASSWEGLGIGGYTF; CDR3nt: TGTGCCAGCAGCTGGGAGGGACTGGGAATAGGAGGCTACACCTTC
abundance: -; j_gene: TRBJ2-3; v_gene: TRBV5-1; d_gene: -; CDR3aa: CASSLEELASYPDTQYF; CDR3nt: TGCGCCAGCAGCTTGGAAGAACTAGCATCCTACCCAGATACGCAGTATTTT
abundance: few; j_gene: TRBJ2-2; v_gene: TRBV9; d_gene: TRBD1; CDR3aa: CASSTGTAAGELFF; CDR3nt: TGTGCCAGCAGCACCGGGACAGCCGCCGGGGAGCTGTTTTTT
abundance: -; j_gene: TRBJ2-3; v_gene: TRBV18; d_gene: -; CDR3aa: CASSSEGPGGTDTQYF; CDR3nt: TGTGCCAGCTCATCCGAAGGACCAGGCGGCACAGATACGCAGTATTTT
abundance: few; j_gene: TRBJ2-1; v_gene: TRBV11-2; d_gene: -; CDR3aa: CASSRGAGDAGNEQFF; CDR3nt: TGTGCCAGCAGCCGGGGTGCGGGCGATGCGGGCAATGAGCAGTTCTTC
abundance: few; j_gene: TRBJ2-7; v_gene: TRBV7-9; d_gene: TRBD1; CDR3aa: CASSNRDREPYEQYF; CDR3nt: TGTGCCAGCAGCAACCGGGACAGGGAACCCTACGAGCAGTACTTC
abundance: -; j_gene: TRBJ1-4; v_gene: TRBV27; d_gene: -; CDR3aa: CASSLRRWDEKLFF; CDR3nt: TGTGCCAGCAGTTTGCGGCGGTGGGATGAAAAACTGTTTTTT
abundance: -; j_gene: TRBJ2-7; v_gene: TRBV3-1; d_gene: -; CDR3aa: CASSQDSGAEVRQYF; CDR3nt: TGTGCCAGCAGCCAAGATTCTGGCGCGGAGGTTAGGCAGTACTTC
abundance: -; j_gene: TRBJ2-3; v_gene: TRBV24-1; d_gene: -; CDR3aa: CATSDKDYMDTQYF; CDR3nt: TGTGCCACCAGTGATAAGGACTATATGGATACGCAGTATTTT
abundance: few; j_gene: TRBJ2-1; v_gene: TRBV7-7; d_gene: TRBD2; CDR3aa: CASSLAGGDGNEQFF; CDR3nt: TGTGCCAGCAGCCTGGCGGGAGGGGACGGCAATGAGCAGTTCTTC
abundance: few; j_gene: TRBJ2-7; v_gene: TRBV6-2/TRBV6-3; d_gene: -; CDR3aa: CASTTELTYEQYF; CDR3nt: TGTGCCAGCACGACAGAACTTACTTACGAGCAGTACTTC
abundance: -; j_gene: TRBJ1-3; v_gene: TRBV12-3/TRBV12-4; d_gene: -; CDR3aa: CASNLRGQSSGNTIYF; CDR3nt: TGTGCCAGCAATCTCCGTGGGCAGAGCTCTGGAAACACCATATATTTT
abundance: -; j_gene: TRBJ2-7; v_gene: TRBV28; d_gene: TRBD2; CDR3aa: CASIGGTRVGEQYF; CDR3nt: TGTGCCAGCATCGGGGGGACTAGGGTAGGCGAGCAGTACTTC
abundance: -; j_gene: TRBJ2-7; v_gene: TRBV6-1; d_gene: -; CDR3aa: CASSEATRPPYEQYF; CDR3nt: TGTGCCAGCAGTGAAGCGACCCGGCCTCCCTACGAGCAGTACTTC
abundance: -; j_gene: TRBJ1-6; v_gene: TRBV27; d_gene: -; CDR3aa: CASSPNPDWNSPLHF; CDR3nt: TGTGCCAGCAGCCCAAACCCCGACTGGAATTCACCCCTCCACTTT
abundance: few; j_gene: TRBJ2-3; v_gene: TRBV5-1; d_gene: -; CDR3aa: CASSYDGVTDTQYF; CDR3nt: TGCGCCAGCAGCTACGATGGGGTAACAGATACGCAGTATTTT
abundance: -; j_gene: TRBJ2-1; v_gene: TRBV6-4; d_gene: TRBD1; CDR3aa: CASSVQGQLEQFF; CDR3nt: TGTGCCAGCAGTGTCCAGGGACAGCTTGAGCAGTTCTTC
abundance: once; j_gene: TRBJ2-3; v_gene: TRBV20-1; d_gene: TRBD2; CDR3aa: CSASMRGGSTDTQYF; CDR3nt: TGCAGTGCTAGCATGCGCGGGGGGAGCACAGATACGCAGTATTTT
abundance: -; j_gene: TRBJ2-7; v_gene: TRBV10-2; d_gene: -; CDR3aa: CASSELGPYEQYF; CDR3nt: TGCGCCAGCAGTGAGTTAGGTCCCTACGAGCAGTACTTC
abundance: few; j_gene: TRBJ1-1; v_gene: TRBV5-1; d_gene: TRBD1; CDR3aa: CASSLEQGRNTEAFF; CDR3nt: TGCGCCAGCAGCTTGGAACAGGGGAGGAACACTGAAGCTTTCTTT
abundance: -; j_gene: TRBJ2-7; v_gene: TRBV20-1; d_gene: TRBD2; CDR3aa: CSARYLTSGIGEQYF; CDR3nt: TGCAGTGCTAGATATTTGACTAGCGGGATTGGCGAGCAGTACTTC
abundance: -; j_gene: TRBJ1-6; v_gene: TRBV12-3/TRBV12-4; d_gene: -; CDR3aa: CASSRAGSSPLHF; CDR3nt: TGTGCCAGCAGTAGGGCAGGGAGTTCACCCCTCCACTTT
abundance: few; j_gene: TRBJ2-1; v_gene: TRBV5-1; d_gene: -; CDR3aa: CASSLVAHEANEQFF; CDR3nt: TGCGCCAGCAGCTTGGTGGCCCACGAGGCAAATGAGCAGTTCTTC
abundance: -; j_gene: TRBJ2-5; v_gene: TRBV20-1; d_gene: TRBD2; CDR3aa: CCAGGLAGGHQETQYF; CDR3nt: TGCTGTGCGGGGGGACTAGCGGGAGGCCACCAAGAGACCCAGTACTTC
abundance: -; j_gene: TRBJ2-7; v_gene: TRBV27; d_gene: TRBD2; CDR3aa: CATSILAGLDEQYF; CDR3nt: TGTGCCACCTCAATACTAGCGGGCCTCGACGAGCAGTACTTC
abundance: -; j_gene: TRBJ1-1; v_gene: TRBV28; d_gene: -; CDR3aa: CASSNPGRQTEAFF; CDR3nt: TGTGCCAGCAGTAACCCGGGTAGGCAGACTGAAGCTTTCTTT
abundance: -; j_gene: TRBJ1-6; v_gene: TRBV3-1; d_gene: -; CDR3aa: CASSLLGRQNSPLHF; CDR3nt: TGTGCCAGCAGCCTACTGGGACGGCAGAATTCACCCCTCCACTTT
abundance: few; j_gene: TRBJ2-2; v_gene: TRBV3-1; d_gene: -; CDR3aa: CASSQPQTGELFF; CDR3nt: TGTGCCAGCAGCCAACCACAAACCGGGGAGCTGTTTTTT
abundance: -; j_gene: TRBJ2-6; v_gene: TRBV2; d_gene: TRBD1; CDR3aa: CASSKDRAGANVLTF; CDR3nt: TGTGCCAGCAGTAAAGACAGGGCTGGGGCCAACGTCCTGACTTTC
abundance: -; j_gene: TRBJ2-7; v_gene: TRBV7-2; d_gene: -; CDR3aa: CASSLSSVRSYEQYF; CDR3nt: TGTGCCAGCAGCTTATCTAGCGTTAGGTCCTACGAGCAGTACTTC
abundance: -; j_gene: TRBJ2-1; v_gene: TRBV19; d_gene: TRBD2; CDR3aa: CATTPTSGLWEQFF; CDR3nt: TGTGCCACCACCCCGACTAGCGGGCTATGGGAGCAGTTCTTC
abundance: -; j_gene: TRBJ2-2; v_gene: TRBV15; d_gene: -; CDR3aa: CATSIGRGIANTGELFF; CDR3nt: TGTGCCACCAGCATTGGCAGGGGTATCGCGAACACCGGGGAGCTGTTTTTT
abundance: many; j_gene: TRBJ2-7; v_gene: TRBV3-1; d_gene: -; CDR3aa: CASSYSGLISYEQYF; CDR3nt: TGTGCCAGCAGCTATTCGGGACTCATCTCCTACGAGCAGTACTTC
abundance: few; j_gene: TRBJ1-4; v_gene: TRBV7-9; d_gene: -; CDR3aa: CASSLTTGPPNEKLFF; CDR3nt: TGTGCCAGCAGCTTAACTACAGGACCCCCCAATGAAAAACTGTTTTTT
abundance: -; j_gene: TRBJ2-3; v_gene: TRBV12-3/TRBV12-4; d_gene: -; CDR3aa: CASSPSSRGDTQYF; CDR3nt: TGTGCCAGCAGCCCCTCGTCTAGGGGAGATACGCAGTATTTT
abundance: -; j_gene: TRBJ1-6; v_gene: TRBV5-5; d_gene: -; CDR3aa: CASSFLGQGDSPLHF; CDR3nt: TGTGCCAGCAGCTTTCTCGGCCAGGGTGACTCACCCCTCCACTTT
abundance: many; j_gene: TRBJ2-7; v_gene: TRBV12-3/TRBV12-4; d_gene: TRBD2; CDR3aa: CASSSSGLAGEYEQYF; CDR3nt: TGTGCCAGCAGTTCAAGCGGACTAGCGGGAGAATACGAGCAGTACTTC